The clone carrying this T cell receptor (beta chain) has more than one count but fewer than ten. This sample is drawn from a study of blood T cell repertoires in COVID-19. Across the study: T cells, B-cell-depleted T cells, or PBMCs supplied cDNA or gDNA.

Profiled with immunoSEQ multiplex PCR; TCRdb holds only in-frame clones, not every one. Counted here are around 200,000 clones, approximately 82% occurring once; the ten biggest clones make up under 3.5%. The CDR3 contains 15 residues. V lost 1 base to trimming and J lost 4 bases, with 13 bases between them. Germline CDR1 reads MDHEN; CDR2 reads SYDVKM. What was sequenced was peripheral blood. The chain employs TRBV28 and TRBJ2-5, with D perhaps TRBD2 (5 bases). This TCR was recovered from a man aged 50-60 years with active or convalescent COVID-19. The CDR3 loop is CASSLSSSAAETQYF. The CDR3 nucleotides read TGTGCCAGCAGTTTATCCAGTAGCGCGGCAGAGACCCAGTACTTC. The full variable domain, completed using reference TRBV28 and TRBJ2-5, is DVKVTQSSRYLVKRTGEKVFLECVQDMDHENMFWYRQDPGLGLRLIYFSYDVKMKEKGDIPEGYSVSREKKERFSLILESASTNQTSMYLCASSLSSSAAETQYFGPGTRLLVL.